These T cell receptor beta chains were read from a single sample in a study of response to subunit inactivated influenza vaccine. TCRdb reprocessed the RT-PCR reads via MiXCR and lists one record per CDR3 protein. The sample includes about 480,000 distinct CDR3 sequences, approximately 11% of them seen just once. The source was PBMCs from blood, collected roughly 46 days after vaccination. These TCRs come from a man aged 45-65 years who received an inactivated influenza vaccine. CDR3s include the opening cysteine and the closing phenylalanine or tryptophan. Fields, in order: V gene, CDR3 protein.

TRBV28 | CASSLLLEPYEQYF
TRBV29-1 | CSVLQRGDNEQFF
TRBV4-3 | CASSHLGQGLAGAPYNEQFF
TRBV14 | CASSPLTSGGTGELFF
TRBV12-3/TRBV12-4 | CASSHDSSYEQYF
TRBV5-6 | CASGVGGDTYEQYF
TRBV10-3 | CAISESASGYNEQFF
TRBV9 | CASSLSAAGGSYEQYF
TRBV24-1 | CATSDLGSGDTDTQYF
TRBV7-9 | CASSLYTHEAFF
TRBV4-2 | CASSQAVAGATSRTDTQYF